Below, one TCR beta chain is given with its context. This entry is derived from a study of blood T cell repertoires in COVID-19. With 8 bases removed from V and 4 bases from J, the gap between germline ends came to 23 bases. Germline lookup yields CDR1 LNHDA and CDR2 SQIVND (reference sequence). The CDR3 spans 16 residues. The assay was immunoSEQ multiplex PCR, and TCRdb's table has in-frame clones only and misses some. The table lists a few hundred thousand clones, about 82% of them singletons. The sequencing sample was made of peripheral blood. V gene TRBV19 combines with J gene TRBJ1-2; D is uncertain. The TCR originated in a man older than 75 with acute or convalescent COVID-19. CDR3 residues: CASESIGPKLRYGYTF. CDR3 bases: TGTGCCAGTGAGTCGATCGGTCCCAAACTTCGCTATGGCTACACCTTC.